The table lists the clone carrying this T cell receptor beta chain with many counts. What it binds is not known. This sample was included in a study of Graves' ophthalmopathy and Graves' hyperthyroidism. The study's findings and limits: A classifier, a 13-signature model, separated ophthalmopathy from stable hyperthyroidism with approximately 88% sensitivity and 65% to 83% specificity.

V was pared by 6 bases and J by 4 bases, with 9 bases between. This CDR3 region has 12 residues. CDR1 is MNHEY and CDR2 is SVGEGT in the germline V gene. RNA served as the template for amplifying TCR beta CDR3 regions. HTBI primers were employed in first-round RT-PCR, then a second-round multiplex PCR followed. One entry per CDR3 protein, called by TCRdb with MiXCR from the multiplex PCR reads. The sample records more than 300,000 distinct CDR3 sequences, 15% to 20% being singletons. The rearrangement uses TRBV6-2 or TRBV6-3 and TRBJ1-1; D uncertain. The sequenced sample was peripheral blood. This TCR was sampled from an adult woman with stable Graves' hyperthyroidism. The CDR3, as DNA: TGTGCCAGCAGCCATCCCGGCACTGAAGCTTTCTTT. As protein: CASSHPGTEAFF.